This T cell receptor beta chain was retrieved from a study of siplizumab effects on memory and regulatory T cells. Study results and caveats: Proliferating CD4+ or CD8+ clones, roughly 80-95% of them, lacked an assignable naive or memory phenotype.

The V end lost 2 bases, the J end lost 7 bases, and 8 bases lay between the germline ends. The germline CDR1 and CDR2 sequences are KGHSH and LQKENI. This CDR3 comprises 13 residues. Comments on this clone: Its matching antigen is unknown.

Assayed TCR templates numbered about 10^5 for each sample. TCRdb keeps only in-frame clones here, not all; method: immunoSEQ multiplex PCR. The sample has about 100,000 clones, over 90% seen once. The chain links TRBV18 to TRBJ2-2; D gene ambiguous. The source material was non-Treg CD4+ T cells sorted from blood. This TCR was sampled from a human donor in good health. CDR3 sequence reads: CASSPTDVGELFF. The CDR3 nucleotides read TGTGCCAGCTCACCAACGGACGTCGGGGAGCTGTTTTTT.